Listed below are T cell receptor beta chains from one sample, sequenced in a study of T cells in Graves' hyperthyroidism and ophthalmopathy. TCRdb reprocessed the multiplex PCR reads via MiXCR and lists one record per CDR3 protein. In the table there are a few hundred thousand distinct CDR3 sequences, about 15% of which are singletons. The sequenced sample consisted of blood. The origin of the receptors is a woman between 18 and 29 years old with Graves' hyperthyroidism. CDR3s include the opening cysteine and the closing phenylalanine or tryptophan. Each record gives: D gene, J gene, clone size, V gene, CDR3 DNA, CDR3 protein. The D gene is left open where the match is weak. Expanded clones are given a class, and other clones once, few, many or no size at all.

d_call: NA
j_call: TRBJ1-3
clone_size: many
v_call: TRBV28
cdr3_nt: TGTGCCAGCAGTTTATCCCTCACAGGTCACGGAAACACCATATATTTT
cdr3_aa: CASSLSLTGHGNTIYF

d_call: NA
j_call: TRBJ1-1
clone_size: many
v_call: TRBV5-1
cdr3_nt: TGCGCCAGCAGCTTGCCCCGCGGAGGGAGTGCTTTCTTT
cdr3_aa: CASSLPRGGSAFF

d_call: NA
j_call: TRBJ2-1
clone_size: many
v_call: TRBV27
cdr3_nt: TGTGCCAGTGCTGAGGTGCGCAATGAGCAGTTCTTC
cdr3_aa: CASAEVRNEQFF

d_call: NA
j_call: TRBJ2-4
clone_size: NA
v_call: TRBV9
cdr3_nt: TGTGCCAGCATCCAAGACGGGGGCCCGACGGGGAACATTCAGTACTTC
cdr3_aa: CASIQDGGPTGNIQYF

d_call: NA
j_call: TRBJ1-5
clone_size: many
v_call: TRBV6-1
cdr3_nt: TGTGCCAGCACCGAGGGGTCAGCGGGCGAAAATCAGCCCCAGCATTTT
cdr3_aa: CASTEGSAGENQPQHF

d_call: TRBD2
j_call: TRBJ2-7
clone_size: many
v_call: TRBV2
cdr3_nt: TGTGCCAGCAGAGCCGGGACTAGCGGTCCCTACGAGCAGTACTTC
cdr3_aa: CASRAGTSGPYEQYF

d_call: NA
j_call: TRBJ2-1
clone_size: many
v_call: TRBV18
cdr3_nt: TGTGCCAGCTCACCGGGAAGCGGGCGCTCCTACAATGAGCAGTTCTTC
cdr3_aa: CASSPGSGRSYNEQFF

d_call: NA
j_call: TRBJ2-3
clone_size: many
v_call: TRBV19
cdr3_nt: TGTGCCAGTAGTACCTCCGCACACACAGATACGCAGTATTTT
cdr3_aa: CASSTSAHTDTQYF

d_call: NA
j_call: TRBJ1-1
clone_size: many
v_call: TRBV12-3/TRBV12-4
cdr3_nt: TGTGCCAGCAGTCCCTATATAATAGGGGATGCTTTCTTT
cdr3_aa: CASSPYIIGDAFF

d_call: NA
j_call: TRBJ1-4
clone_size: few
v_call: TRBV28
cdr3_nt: TGTGCCAGCAGTTGGAGAGGGCCTGAAAAACTGTTTTTT
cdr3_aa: CASSWRGPEKLFF

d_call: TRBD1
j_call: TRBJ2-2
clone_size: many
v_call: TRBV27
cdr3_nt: TGTGCCAGCAGCGACAGGGCCCCTGGCACCGGGGAGCTGTTTTTT
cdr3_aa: CASSDRAPGTGELFF

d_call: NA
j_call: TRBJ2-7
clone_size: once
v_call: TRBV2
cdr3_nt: TGTGCCAGCAACCGGGACACGGCGACTTACGAGCAGTACTTC
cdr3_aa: CASNRDTATYEQYF

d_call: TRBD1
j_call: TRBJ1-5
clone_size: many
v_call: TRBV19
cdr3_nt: TGTGCCAGTAGAGGGGACAGCAGCAATCAGCCCCAGCATTTT
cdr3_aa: CASRGDSSNQPQHF

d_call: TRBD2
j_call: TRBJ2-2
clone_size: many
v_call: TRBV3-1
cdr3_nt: TGTGCCAGCAGCCGGGGACTAGCGGGGACCGGGGAGCTGTTTTTT
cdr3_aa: CASSRGLAGTGELFF

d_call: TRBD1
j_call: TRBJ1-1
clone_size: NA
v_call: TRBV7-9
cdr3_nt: TGTGCCAGCAGCAATACAGGGGGCTTGGACACTGAAGCTTTCTTT
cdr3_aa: CASSNTGGLDTEAFF

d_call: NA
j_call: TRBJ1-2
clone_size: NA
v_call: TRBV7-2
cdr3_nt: TGTGCCAGCAGCCTCAAGAAGCCTAACTATGGCTACACCTTC
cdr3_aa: CASSLKKPNYGYTF

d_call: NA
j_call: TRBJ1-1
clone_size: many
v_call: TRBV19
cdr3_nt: TGTGCCAGTAGTATGGCGGCAGTGAACACTGAAGCTTTCTTT
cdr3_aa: CASSMAAVNTEAFF

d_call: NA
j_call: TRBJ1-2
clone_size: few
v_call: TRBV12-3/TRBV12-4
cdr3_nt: TGTGCCAGCAGTTTAGAAGGGTGGGGGAACACCTTC
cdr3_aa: CASSLEGWGNTF

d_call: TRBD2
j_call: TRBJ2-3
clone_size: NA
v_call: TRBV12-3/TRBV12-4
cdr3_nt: TGTGCCAGCAGCATAGCGGGTATTAGCACAGATACGCAGTATTTT
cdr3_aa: CASSIAGISTDTQYF

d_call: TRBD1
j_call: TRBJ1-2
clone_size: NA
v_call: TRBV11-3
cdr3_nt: TGTGCCAGCAGCCAACGGACAGGGGGCCCTATAGGCGATGGCTACACCTTC
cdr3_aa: CASSQRTGGPIGDGYTF

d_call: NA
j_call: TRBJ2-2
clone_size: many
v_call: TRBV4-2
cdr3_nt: TGTGCCAGCAGCCAAGACGGGGAAGGGACCGGGGAGCTGTTTTTT
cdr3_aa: CASSQDGEGTGELFF

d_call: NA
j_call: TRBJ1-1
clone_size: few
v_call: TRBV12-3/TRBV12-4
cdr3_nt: TGTGCCAGCAGCTGGTTGCGGGACACTGAAGCTTTCTTT
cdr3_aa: CASSWLRDTEAFF

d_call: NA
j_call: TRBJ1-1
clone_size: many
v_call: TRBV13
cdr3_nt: TGTGCCAGCAGCCCCACAGCGAACACTGAAGCTTTCTTT
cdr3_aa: CASSPTANTEAFF

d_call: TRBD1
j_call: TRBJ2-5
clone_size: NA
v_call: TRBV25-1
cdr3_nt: TGTGCCAGCAGTGAGGACAGGGTGGGTGGGACCCAGTACTTC
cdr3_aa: CASSEDRVGGTQYF

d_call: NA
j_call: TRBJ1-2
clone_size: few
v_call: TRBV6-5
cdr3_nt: TGTGCCAGCAGTTACTCGGTCGGTAACTATGGCTACACCTTC
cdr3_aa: CASSYSVGNYGYTF

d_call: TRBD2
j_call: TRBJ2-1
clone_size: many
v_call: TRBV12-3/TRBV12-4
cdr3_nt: TGTGCCAGCAGGGGCACTAGCGGGTTTTACAATGAGCAGTTCTTC
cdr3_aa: CASRGTSGFYNEQFF

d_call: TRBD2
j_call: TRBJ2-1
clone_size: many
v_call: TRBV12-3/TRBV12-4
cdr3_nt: TGTGCCAGCAGTTTAGGGCGGGGGTCATACGATGAGCAGTTCTTC
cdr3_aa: CASSLGRGSYDEQFF

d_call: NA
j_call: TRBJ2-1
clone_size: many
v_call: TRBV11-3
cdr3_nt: TGTGCCAGCAGCTTCAAGTCGTGGGACAATGAGCAGTTCTTC
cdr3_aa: CASSFKSWDNEQFF

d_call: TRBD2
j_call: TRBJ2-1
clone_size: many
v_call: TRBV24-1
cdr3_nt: TGTGCCACCAGTACCCGATTCGGGGACGTTGGGACTAGCGGGCGTTACAATGAGCAGTTCTTC
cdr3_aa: CATSTRFGDVGTSGRYNEQFF

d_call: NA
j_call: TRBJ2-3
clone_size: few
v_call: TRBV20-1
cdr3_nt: TGCAGTACTTCCCCGACTACTGATACGCAGTATTTT
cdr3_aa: CSTSPTTDTQYF

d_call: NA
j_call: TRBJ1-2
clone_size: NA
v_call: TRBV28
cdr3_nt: TGTGCCAGCAGTTTAGACTTTAACTATGGCTACACCTTC
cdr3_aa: CASSLDFNYGYTF